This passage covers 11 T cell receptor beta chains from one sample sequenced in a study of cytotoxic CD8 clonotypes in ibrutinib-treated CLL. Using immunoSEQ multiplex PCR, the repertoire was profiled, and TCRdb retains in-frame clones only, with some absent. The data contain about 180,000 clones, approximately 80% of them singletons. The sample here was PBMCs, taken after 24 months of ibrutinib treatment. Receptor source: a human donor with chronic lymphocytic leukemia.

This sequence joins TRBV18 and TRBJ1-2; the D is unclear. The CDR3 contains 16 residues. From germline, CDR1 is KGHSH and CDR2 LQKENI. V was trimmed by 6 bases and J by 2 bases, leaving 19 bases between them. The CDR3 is CASSRSAETRNYGYTF. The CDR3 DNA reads TGTGCCAGCTCGCGCTCTGCAGAGACAAGAAACTATGGCTACACCTTC.

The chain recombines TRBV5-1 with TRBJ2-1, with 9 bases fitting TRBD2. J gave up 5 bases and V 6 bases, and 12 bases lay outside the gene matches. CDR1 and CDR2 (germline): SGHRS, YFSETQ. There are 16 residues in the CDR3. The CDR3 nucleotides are TGCGCCAGCACGCCCCTGAGCGGGGGGCCTAACAATGAGCAGTTCTTC. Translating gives CASTPLSGGPNNEQFF.

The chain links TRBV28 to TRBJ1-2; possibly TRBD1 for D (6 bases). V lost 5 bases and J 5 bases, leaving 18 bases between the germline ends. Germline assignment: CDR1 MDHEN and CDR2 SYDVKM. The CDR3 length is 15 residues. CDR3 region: CASSRQAAGGYGYTF. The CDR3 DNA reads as TGTGCCAGCAGTCGACAGGCGGCCGGGGGATATGGCTACACCTTC.

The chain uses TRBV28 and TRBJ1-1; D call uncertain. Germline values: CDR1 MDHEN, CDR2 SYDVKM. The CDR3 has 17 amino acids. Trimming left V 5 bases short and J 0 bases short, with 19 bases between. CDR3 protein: CASSPIQVAGVNTEAFF. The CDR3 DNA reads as TGTGCCAGCAGTCCGATTCAAGTGGCAGGAGTGAACACTGAAGCTTTCTTT.

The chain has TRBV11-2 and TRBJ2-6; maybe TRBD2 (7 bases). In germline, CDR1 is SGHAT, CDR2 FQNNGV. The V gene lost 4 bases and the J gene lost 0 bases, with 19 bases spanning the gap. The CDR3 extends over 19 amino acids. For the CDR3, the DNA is TGTGCCAGCAGCTCAACCTTTGGGAGGGACAACTCTGGGGCCAACGTCCTGACTTTC. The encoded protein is CASSSTFGRDNSGANVLTF. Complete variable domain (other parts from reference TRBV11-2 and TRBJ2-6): EAGVAQSPRYKIIEKRQSVAFWCNPISGHATLYWYQQILGQGPKLLIQFQNNGVVDDSQLPKDRFSAERLKGVDSTLKIQPAKLEDSAVYLCASSSTFGRDNSGANVLTFGAGSRLTVL.

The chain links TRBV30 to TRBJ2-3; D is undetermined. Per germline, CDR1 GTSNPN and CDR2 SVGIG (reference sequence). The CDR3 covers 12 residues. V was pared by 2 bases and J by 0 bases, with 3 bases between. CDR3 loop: CAWSQSTDTQYF. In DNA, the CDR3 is TGTGCCTGGAGTCAGAGCACAGATACGCAGTATTTT.

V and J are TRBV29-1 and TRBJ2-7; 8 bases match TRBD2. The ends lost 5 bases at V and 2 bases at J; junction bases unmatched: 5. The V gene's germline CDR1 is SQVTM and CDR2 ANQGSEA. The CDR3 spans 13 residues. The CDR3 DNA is TGCAGCGTTATAGCGGGATGGGCCTACGAGCAGTACTTC. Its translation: CSVIAGWAYEQYF.

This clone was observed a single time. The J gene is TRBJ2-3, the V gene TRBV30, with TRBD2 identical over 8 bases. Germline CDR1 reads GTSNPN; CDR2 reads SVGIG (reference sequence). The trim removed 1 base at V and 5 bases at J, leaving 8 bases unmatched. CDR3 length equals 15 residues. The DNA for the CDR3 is TGTGCCTGGAGTGGTGGAGGCGCGGGAGGAGATACGCAGTATTTT. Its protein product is CAWSGGGAGGDTQYF.

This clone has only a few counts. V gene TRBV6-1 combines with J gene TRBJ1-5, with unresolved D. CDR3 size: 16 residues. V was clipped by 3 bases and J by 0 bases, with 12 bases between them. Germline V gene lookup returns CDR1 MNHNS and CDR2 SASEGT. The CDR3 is CASSDRQGYSNQPQHF. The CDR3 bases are TGTGCCAGCAGTGACCGTCAAGGGTATAGCAATCAGCCCCAGCATTTT.

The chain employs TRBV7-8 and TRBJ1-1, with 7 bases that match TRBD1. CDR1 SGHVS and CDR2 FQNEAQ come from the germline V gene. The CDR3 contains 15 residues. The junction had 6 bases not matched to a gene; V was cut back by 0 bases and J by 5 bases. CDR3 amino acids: CASSLARGLGTEAFF. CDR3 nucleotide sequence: TGTGCCAGCAGCTTAGCAAGGGGGCTGGGTACTGAAGCTTTCTTT. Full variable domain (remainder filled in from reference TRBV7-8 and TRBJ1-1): GAGVSQSPRYKVAKRGQDVALRCDPISGHVSLFWYQQALGQGPEFLTYFQNEAQLDKSGLPSDRFFAERPEGSVSTLKIQRTQQEDSAVYLCASSLARGLGTEAFFGQGTRLTVV.

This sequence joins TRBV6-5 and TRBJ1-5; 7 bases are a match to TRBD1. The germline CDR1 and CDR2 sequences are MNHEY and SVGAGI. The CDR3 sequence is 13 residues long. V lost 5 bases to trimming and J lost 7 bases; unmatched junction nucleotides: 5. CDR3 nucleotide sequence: TGTGCCAGCAGTATACAGGGGTTCCAGCCCCAGCATTTT. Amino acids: CASSIQGFQPQHF.